Detailed here is one T cell receptor beta chain. From germline, CDR1 is MNHNS and CDR2 SASEGT. CDR3 length equals 15 residues. V lost 8 bases and J lost 0, with 14 bases in between. TCRdb reprocessed the 5' RACE reads via MiXCR and lists one record per CDR3 protein. The sample contains roughly 45,000 distinct CDR3 sequences, just under 6.5% of which appear only once. This sample is drawn from a study of T cells after yellow fever vaccination. Study-level findings and limits: A faster peak, day 5 versus 15, was reached by the weaker secondary response. Sorted memory subsets showed almost no vaccine-responding clonotypes on day 0.

V is TRBV6-1 and J is TRBJ2-1; no clear D. The starting material was PBMCs, either bulk or a sorted T-cell subset (CD4+, CD8+, memory, or dextramer-sorted; not recorded which), obtained 45 days after the yellow fever booster vaccination. The TCR was taken from a man aged 25 to 40 who received the YFV17D yellow fever vaccine. CDR3 DNA: TGTGCCAGCCTCCCGACCGGGTCCTCCTACAATGAGCAGTTCTTC. The encoded protein is CASLPTGSSYNEQFF.